These T cell receptor beta chains were read from a single sample in a study of neurological immune-mediated disorders. TCRdb itself ran the 5' RACE reads through MiXCR, one entry per CDR3 protein. The sample holds 45,000 to 70,000 distinct CDR3 sequences; about 4.2% are singletons and the top ten take roughly 3.1%. The sequenced sample consisted of PBMCs. The receptor set was obtained from a man aged 45 to 65 with multiple sclerosis. Each CDR3 is given with its conserved first and last residue. A D gene is named only where the DNA matches it firmly. Size is stated for part of the rows, as once, few or many counts, or as a class when the clone is expanded.

>TRBV20-1|few|TRBJ2-1|NA
CSARSGDGNEQFF
TGCAGTGCTAGATCAGGGGACGGGAATGAGCAGTTCTTC
>TRBV10-3|few|TRBJ2-7|NA
CAISGGSRNYEQYF
TGTGCCATCAGTGGCGGCAGTCGAAACTACGAGCAGTACTTC
>TRBV5-5|many|TRBJ1-5|NA
CASSLEGSHQPQHF
TGTGCCAGCAGCTTGGAGGGTTCGCATCAGCCCCAGCATTTT
>TRBV30|many|TRBJ2-3|NA
CAWTPRGAGSWADTQYF
TGTGCCTGGACTCCGAGGGGGGCAGGGAGTTGGGCAGATACGCAGTATTTT
>TRBV12-3/TRBV12-4|many|TRBJ1-5|NA
CASSLSGGSNQPQHF
TGTGCCAGCAGTTTAAGTGGTGGTAGCAATCAGCCCCAGCATTTT
>TRBV27|many|TRBJ2-7|NA
CASMKGPEQYF
TGTGCCAGCATGAAGGGTCCCGAGCAGTACTTC
>TRBV27|many|TRBJ1-1|NA
CASSTGRTEAFF
TGTGCCAGCAGTACCGGACGGACTGAAGCTTTCTTT
>TRBV20-1|many|TRBJ2-1|TRBD2
CSARDTRGGPNEQFF
TGCAGTGCTAGAGATACGCGGGGGGGCCCCAATGAGCAGTTCTTC
>TRBV27|many|TRBJ2-1|NA
CASQGGGGFINEQFF
TGTGCCAGCCAGGGGGGCGGGGGGTTCATTAATGAGCAGTTCTTC
>TRBV20-1|many|TRBJ2-4|TRBD2
CSASLAGVTKNIQYF
TGCAGTGCCAGCCTAGCGGGAGTTACTAAAAACATTCAGTACTTC
>TRBV20-1|few|TRBJ2-7|NA
CSVGGSYEQYF
TGCAGTGTGGGGGGTTCCTACGAGCAGTACTTC
>TRBV10-3|few|TRBJ2-7|TRBD2
CAISGGGESPYEQYF
TGTGCCATCAGTGGCGGGGGGGAGAGCCCCTACGAGCAGTACTTC
>TRBV7-2|many|TRBJ2-6|TRBD1
CASRLQGADSGANVLTF
TGTGCCAGCAGACTACAGGGGGCCGACTCTGGGGCCAACGTCCTGACTTTC
>TRBV12-3/TRBV12-4|many|TRBJ1-1|NA
CASSPNLAVEAFF
TGTGCCAGCAGCCCGAACCTGGCCGTTGAAGCTTTCTTT
>TRBV5-1|many|TRBJ2-6|NA
CASKEFSGANVLTF
TGCGCCAGCAAGGAGTTCTCTGGGGCCAACGTCCTGACTTTC
>TRBV6-1|NA|TRBJ2-7|NA
CVSRLGGGNSLYEQYF
TGTGTCAGTCGTCTAGGGGGCGGGAACTCACTTTACGAGCAGTACTTC
>TRBV10-3|few|TRBJ2-1|NA
CAISRLGGVNNEQFF
TGTGCCATCAGTAGGTTAGGGGGGGTGAACAATGAGCAGTTCTTC
>TRBV5-5|NA|TRBJ2-2|NA
CASSLTMGCGELFF
TGTGCCAGCAGCTTGACTATGGGGTGCGGGGAGCTGTTTTTT
>TRBV9|NA|TRBJ2-7|TRBD1
CASSAPWTGGAEQYF
TGTGCCAGCAGCGCGCCTTGGACAGGGGGCGCCGAGCAGTACTTC
>TRBV3-1|many|TRBJ1-4|NA
CASSQAGETNEKLFF
TGTGCCAGCAGCCAGGCAGGGGAGACTAATGAAAAACTGTTTTTT
>TRBV7-3|few|TRBJ2-3|NA
CASSPFRDPTSTDTQYF
TGTGCCAGCAGCCCGTTCCGGGACCCCACTAGCACAGATACGCAGTATTTT
>TRBV20-1|NA|TRBJ2-5|NA
CSAAPGLSVETQYF
TGCAGTGCTGCCCCGGGACTTTCCGTGGAGACCCAGTACTTC
>TRBV5-5|many|TRBJ2-7|NA
CASSLASGTERYEQYF
TGTGCCAGCAGCTTGGCCAGCGGGACAGAACGATACGAGCAGTACTTC
>TRBV29-1|many|TRBJ2-3|TRBD1
CSFPGQGRDTQYF
TGCAGCTTTCCGGGACAGGGGAGGGATACGCAGTATTTT
>TRBV2|many|TRBJ2-7|TRBD2
CASRTSSYEQYF
TGTGCCAGTAGGACTAGCTCCTACGAGCAGTACTTC
>TRBV12-3/TRBV12-4|NA|TRBJ1-1|TRBD1
CASSSGQRKNTEAFF
TGTGCCAGCAGTTCGGGACAGAGAAAGAACACTGAAGCTTTCTTT
>TRBV28|NA|TRBJ2-3|NA
CASTTGTATDTQYF
TGTGCCAGCACTACGGGCACTGCCACAGATACGCAGTATTTT
>TRBV2|NA|TRBJ1-2|NA
CASKLLQGIYGYTF
TGTGCCAGCAAATTACTCCAGGGGATCTATGGCTACACCTTC
>TRBV6-2/TRBV6-3|NA|TRBJ1-1|TRBD1
CASSPTTGVRRTEAFF
TGTGCCAGCAGTCCCACGACAGGGGTAAGGAGGACTGAAGCTTTCTTT
>TRBV20-1|few|TRBJ1-1|NA
CSAPNPGRGRNTEAFF
TGCAGTGCTCCTAACCCCGGCAGGGGCCGGAACACTGAAGCTTTCTTT
>TRBV20-1|many|TRBJ1-6|TRBD1
CSAPGTANSPLHF
TGCAGTGCCCCCGGGACAGCTAATTCACCCCTCCACTTT
>TRBV10-3|many|TRBJ1-6|NA
CAISDKGKRDNSPLNF
TGTGCCATCAGTGATAAGGGGAAGAGGGATAATTCACCCCTCAACTTT
>TRBV18|many|TRBJ2-1|NA
CASSPPGEQFF
TGTGCCAGCTCACCTCCCGGTGAGCAGTTCTTC
>TRBV5-1|few|TRBJ2-5|TRBD2
CASSGIAGEETQYF
TGCGCCAGCAGTGGGATAGCGGGAGAAGAGACCCAGTACTTC
>TRBV10-3|few|TRBJ2-3|NA
CAISESRAGPTDTQYF
TGTGCCATCAGTGAGTCGAGGGCGGGACCCACAGATACGCAGTATTTT
>TRBV27|NA|TRBJ2-7|NA
CASSHLGGRIGYEQYF
TGTGCCAGCAGTCACCTGGGGGGGCGTATCGGCTACGAGCAGTACTTC
>TRBV2|many|TRBJ2-3|NA
CASAQVSSIDTQYF
TGTGCCAGCGCACAGGTTTCGAGTATCGATACGCAGTATTTT
>TRBV20-1|few|TRBJ2-3|NA
CSARDGDLSTDTQYF
TGCAGTGCACGGGACGGTGACCTTAGCACAGATACGCAGTATTTT